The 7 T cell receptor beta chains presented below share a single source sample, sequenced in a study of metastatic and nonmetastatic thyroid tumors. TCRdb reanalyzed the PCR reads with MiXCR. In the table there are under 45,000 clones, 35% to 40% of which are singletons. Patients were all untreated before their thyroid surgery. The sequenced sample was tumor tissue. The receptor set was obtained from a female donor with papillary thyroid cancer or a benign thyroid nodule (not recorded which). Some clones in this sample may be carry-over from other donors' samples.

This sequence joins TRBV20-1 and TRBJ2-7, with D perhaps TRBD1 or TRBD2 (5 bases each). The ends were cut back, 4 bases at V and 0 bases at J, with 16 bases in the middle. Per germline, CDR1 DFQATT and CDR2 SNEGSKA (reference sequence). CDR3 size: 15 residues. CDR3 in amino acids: CSATQLRGGSYEQYF. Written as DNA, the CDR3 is TGCAGTGCTACTCAGCTTCGTGGGGGCTCCTACGAGCAGTACTTC.

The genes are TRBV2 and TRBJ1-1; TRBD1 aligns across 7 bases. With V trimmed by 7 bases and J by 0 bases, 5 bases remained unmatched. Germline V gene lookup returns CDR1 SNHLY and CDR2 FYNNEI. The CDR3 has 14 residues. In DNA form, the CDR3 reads TGTGCCAGCAAATCGACAGGGATGAACACTGAAGCTTTCTTT. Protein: CASKSTGMNTEAFF.

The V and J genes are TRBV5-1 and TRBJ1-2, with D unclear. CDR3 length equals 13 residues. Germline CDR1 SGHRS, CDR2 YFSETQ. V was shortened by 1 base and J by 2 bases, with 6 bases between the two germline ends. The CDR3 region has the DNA TGCGCCAGCAGCTTGAGTCTGAACTATGGCTACACCTTC. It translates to CASSLSLNYGYTF.

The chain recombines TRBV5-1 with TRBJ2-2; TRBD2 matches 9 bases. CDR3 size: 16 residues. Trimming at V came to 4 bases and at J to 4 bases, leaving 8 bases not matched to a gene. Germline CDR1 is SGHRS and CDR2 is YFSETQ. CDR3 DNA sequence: TGCGCCAGCAGCAGCTTAGCGGGAGTTATCACCGGGGAGCTGTTTTTT. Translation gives CASSSLAGVITGELFF.

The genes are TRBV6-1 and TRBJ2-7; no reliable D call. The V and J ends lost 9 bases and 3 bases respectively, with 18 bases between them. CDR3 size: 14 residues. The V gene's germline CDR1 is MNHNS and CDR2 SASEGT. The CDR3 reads CARRDGIKVYEQYF. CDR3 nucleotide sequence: TGTGCCAGAAGAGATGGGATAAAGGTCTACGAGCAGTACTTC.

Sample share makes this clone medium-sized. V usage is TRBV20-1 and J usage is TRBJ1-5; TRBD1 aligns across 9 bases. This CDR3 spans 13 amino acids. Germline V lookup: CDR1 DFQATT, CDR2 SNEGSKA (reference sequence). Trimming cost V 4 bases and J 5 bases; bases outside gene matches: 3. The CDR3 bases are TGCAGTGCTATGGGACAGGGTCATCAGCCCCAGCATTTT. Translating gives CSAMGQGHQPQHF.

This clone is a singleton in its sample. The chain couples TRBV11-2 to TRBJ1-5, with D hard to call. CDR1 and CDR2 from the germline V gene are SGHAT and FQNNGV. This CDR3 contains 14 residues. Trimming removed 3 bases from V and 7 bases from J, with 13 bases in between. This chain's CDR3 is CASSLDRMGQPQHF. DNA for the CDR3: TGTGCCAGCAGCTTGGATCGTATGGGACAGCCCCAGCATTTT.